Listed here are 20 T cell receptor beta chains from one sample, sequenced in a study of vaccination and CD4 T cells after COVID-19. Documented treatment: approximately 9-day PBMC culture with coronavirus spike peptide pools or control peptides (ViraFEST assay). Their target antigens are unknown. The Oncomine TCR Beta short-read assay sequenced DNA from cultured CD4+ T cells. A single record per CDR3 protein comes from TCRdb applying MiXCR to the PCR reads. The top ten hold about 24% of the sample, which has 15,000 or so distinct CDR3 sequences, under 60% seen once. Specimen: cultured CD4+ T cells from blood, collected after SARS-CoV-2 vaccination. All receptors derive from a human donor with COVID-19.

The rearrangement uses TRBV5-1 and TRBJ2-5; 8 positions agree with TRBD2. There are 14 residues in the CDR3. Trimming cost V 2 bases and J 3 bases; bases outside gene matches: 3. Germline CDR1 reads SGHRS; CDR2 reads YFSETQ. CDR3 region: CASSFTTSEETQYF. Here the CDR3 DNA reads TGCGCCAGCAGCTTTACGACTAGCGAAGAGACCCAGTACTTC. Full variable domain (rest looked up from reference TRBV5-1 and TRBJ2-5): KAGVTQTPRYLIKTRGQQVTLSCSPISGHRSVSWYQQTPGQGLQFLFEYFSETQRNKGNFPGRFSGRQFSNSRSEMNVSTLELGDSALYLCASSFTTSEETQYFGPGTRLLVL.

DNA for the CDR3: TGTGCCAGCATATTCCATCAGGGAGGATCGTCTAATGAAAAACTGTTTTTT. This sequence encodes CASIFHQGGSSNEKLFF. V is TRBV6-1 and J is TRBJ1-4; D is possibly TRBD1 (5 bases). The germline V and J ends were trimmed by 7 bases and 3 bases, with 21 bases remaining between them. Germline loops: CDR1 MNHNS, CDR2 SASEGT. CDR3 length: 17 residues.

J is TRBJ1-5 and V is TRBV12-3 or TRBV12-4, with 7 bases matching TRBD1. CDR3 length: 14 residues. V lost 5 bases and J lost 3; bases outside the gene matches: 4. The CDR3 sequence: CASSPTGANQPQHF. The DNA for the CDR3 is TGTGCCAGCAGTCCCACAGGGGCCAATCAGCCCCAGCATTTT.

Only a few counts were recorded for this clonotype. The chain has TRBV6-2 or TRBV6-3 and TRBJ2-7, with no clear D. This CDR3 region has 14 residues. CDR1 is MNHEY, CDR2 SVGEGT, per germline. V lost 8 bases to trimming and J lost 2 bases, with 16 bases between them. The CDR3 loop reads CASGRQVETYEQYF. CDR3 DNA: TGTGCCAGCGGTCGACAAGTGGAGACCTACGAGCAGTACTTC.

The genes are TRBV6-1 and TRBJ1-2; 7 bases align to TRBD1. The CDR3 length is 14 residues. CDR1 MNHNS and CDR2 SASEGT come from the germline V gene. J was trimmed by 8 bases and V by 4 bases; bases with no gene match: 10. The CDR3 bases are TGTGCCAGCAGTGCAGCCGGGACAGCTTGGGGCTACACCTTC. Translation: CASSAAGTAWGYTF.

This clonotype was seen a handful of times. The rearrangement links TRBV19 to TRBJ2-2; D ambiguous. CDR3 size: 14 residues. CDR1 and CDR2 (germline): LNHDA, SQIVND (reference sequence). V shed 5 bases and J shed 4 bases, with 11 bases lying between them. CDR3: CASSLLPSTGELFF. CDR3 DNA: TGTGCCAGTAGTCTTCTACCCTCCACCGGGGAGCTGTTTTTT.

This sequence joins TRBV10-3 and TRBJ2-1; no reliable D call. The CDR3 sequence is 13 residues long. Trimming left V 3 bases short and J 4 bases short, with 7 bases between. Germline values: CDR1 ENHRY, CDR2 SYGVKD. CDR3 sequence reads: CAISEVPYNEQFF. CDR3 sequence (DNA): TGTGCCATCAGTGAAGTCCCATACAATGAGCAGTTCTTC.

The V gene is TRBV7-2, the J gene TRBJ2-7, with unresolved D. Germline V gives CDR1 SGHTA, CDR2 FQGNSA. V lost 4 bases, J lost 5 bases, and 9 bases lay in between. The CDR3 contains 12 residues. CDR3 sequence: CASSSSVDEQYF. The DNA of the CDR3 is TGTGCCAGCAGCTCCAGTGTCGACGAGCAGTACTTC.

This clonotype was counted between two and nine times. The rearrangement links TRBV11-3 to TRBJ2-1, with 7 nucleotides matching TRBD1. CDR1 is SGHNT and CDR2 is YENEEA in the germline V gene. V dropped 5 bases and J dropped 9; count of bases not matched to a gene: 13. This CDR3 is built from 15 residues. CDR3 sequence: CASSPGSTGVGEQFF. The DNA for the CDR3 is TGTGCCAGCAGCCCCGGAAGCACAGGGGTTGGTGAGCAGTTCTTC. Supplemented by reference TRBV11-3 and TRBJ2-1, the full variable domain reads EAGVVQSPRYKIIEKKQPVAFWCNPISGHNTLYWYLQNLGQGPELLIRYENEEAVDDSQLPKDRFSAERLKGVDSTLKIQPAELGDSAVYLCASSPGSTGVGEQFFGPGTRLTVL.

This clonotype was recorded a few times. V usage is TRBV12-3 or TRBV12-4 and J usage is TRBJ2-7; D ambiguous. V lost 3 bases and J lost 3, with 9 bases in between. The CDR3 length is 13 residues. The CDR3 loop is CASSFRSGYEQYF. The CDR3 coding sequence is TGTGCCAGCAGTTTTCGCAGTGGCTACGAGCAGTACTTC.

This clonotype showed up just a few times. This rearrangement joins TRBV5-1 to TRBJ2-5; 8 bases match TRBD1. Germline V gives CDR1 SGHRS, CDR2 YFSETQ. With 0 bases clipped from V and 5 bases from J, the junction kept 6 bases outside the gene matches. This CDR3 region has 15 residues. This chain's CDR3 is CASSLETGDRETQYF. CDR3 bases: TGCGCCAGCAGCTTGGAGACAGGGGACCGGGAGACCCAGTACTTC.

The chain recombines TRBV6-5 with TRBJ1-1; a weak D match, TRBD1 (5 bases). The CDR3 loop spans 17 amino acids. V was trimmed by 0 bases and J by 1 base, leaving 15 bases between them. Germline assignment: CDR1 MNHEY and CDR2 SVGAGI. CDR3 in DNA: TGTGCCAGCAGTTACTCGATGGCGACAGTTGGGAACACTGAAGCTTTCTTT. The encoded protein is CASSYSMATVGNTEAFF.

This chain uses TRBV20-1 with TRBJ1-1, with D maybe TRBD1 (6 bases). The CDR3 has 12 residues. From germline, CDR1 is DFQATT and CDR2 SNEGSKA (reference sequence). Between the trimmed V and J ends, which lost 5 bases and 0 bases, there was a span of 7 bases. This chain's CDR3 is CSARTVNTEAFF. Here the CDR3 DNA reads TGCAGTGCTCGGACAGTGAACACTGAAGCTTTCTTT.

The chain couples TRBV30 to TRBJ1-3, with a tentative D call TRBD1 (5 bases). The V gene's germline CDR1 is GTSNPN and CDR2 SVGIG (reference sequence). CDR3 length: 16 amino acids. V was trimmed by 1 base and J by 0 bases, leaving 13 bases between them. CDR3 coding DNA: TGTGCCTGGAGTGGGACCCACAGGAGCTCTGGAAACACCATATATTTT. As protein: CAWSGTHRSSGNTIYF.

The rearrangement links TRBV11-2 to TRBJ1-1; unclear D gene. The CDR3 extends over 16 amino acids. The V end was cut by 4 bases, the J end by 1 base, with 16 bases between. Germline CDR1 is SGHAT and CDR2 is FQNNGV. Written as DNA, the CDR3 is TGTGCCAGCAGCTCACCAACACCCGGCGGGAACACTGAAGCTTTCTTT. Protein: CASSSPTPGGNTEAFF.

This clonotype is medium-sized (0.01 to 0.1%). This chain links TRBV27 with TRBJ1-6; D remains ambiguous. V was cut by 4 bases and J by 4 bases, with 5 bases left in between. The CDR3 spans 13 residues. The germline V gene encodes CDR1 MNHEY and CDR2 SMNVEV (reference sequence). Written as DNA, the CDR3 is TGTGCCAGCAGTTCGAGTTATAATTCACCCCTCCACTTT. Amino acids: CASSSSYNSPLHF.

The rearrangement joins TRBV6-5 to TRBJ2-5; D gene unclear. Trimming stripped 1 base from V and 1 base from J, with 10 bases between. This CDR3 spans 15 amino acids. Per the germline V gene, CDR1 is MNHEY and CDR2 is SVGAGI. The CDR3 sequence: CASSYFGPTQETQYF. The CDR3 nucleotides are TGTGCCAGCAGTTACTTCGGACCCACCCAAGAGACCCAGTACTTC.

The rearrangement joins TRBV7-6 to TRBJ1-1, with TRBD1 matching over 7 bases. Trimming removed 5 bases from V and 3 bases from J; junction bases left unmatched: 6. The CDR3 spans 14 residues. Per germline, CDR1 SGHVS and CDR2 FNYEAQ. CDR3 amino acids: CASSIAGGDTEAFF. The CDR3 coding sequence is TGTGCCAGCAGCATCGCAGGGGGTGACACTGAAGCTTTCTTT.

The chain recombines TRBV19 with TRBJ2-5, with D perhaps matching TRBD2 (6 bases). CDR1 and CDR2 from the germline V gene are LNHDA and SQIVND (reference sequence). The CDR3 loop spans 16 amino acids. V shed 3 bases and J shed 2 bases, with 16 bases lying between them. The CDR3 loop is CASSIGTGLPQETQYF. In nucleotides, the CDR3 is TGTGCCAGTAGTATCGGAACGGGACTCCCACAAGAGACCCAGTACTTC.

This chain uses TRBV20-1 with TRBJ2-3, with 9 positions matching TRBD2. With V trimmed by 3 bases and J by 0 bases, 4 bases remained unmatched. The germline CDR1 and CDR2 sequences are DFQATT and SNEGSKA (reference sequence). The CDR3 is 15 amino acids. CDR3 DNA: TGCAGTGCTAGCGACCTAGCGGGGAGCACAGATACGCAGTATTTT. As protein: CSASDLAGSTDTQYF.